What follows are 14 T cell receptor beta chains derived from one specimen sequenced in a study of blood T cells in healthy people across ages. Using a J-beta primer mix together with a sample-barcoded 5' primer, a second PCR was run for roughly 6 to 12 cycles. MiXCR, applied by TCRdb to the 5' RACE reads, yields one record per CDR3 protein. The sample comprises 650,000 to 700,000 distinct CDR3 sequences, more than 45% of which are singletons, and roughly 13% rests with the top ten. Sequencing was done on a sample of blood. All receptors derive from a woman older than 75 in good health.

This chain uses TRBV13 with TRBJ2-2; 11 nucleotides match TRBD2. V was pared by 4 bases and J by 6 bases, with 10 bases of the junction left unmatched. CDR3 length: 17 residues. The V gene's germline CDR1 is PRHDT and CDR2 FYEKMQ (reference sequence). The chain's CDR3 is CASSSPRGLAVPGELFF. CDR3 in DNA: TGTGCCAGCAGCTCACCACGGGGACTAGCGGTCCCCGGGGAGCTGTTTTTT.

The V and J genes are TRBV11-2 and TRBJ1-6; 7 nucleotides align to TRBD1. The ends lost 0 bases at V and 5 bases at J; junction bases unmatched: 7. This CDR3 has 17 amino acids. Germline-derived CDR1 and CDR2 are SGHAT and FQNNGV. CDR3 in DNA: TGTGCCAGCAGCTTAGATCTAGGAACAGGGGATAATTCACCCCTCCACTTT. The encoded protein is CASSLDLGTGDNSPLHF.

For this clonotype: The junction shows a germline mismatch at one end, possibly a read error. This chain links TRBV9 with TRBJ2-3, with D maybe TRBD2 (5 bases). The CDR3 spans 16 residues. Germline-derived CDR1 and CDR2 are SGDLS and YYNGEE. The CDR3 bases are TGTGCCAGTAGCGCAGGACGTGCTACTAGCACAGATACGCAGTATTTT. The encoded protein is CASSAGRATSTDTQYF.

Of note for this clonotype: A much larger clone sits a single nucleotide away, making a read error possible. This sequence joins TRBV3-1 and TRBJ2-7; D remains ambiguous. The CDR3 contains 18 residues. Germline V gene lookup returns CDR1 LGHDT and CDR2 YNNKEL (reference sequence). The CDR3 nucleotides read TGTGCCAGCAGCCACCAAACCTCCCGGCGGAGCTACTCCTACGAGCGGTACTTC. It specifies CASSHQTSRRSYSYERYF.

The CDR3 region is CSVSPEVGGSYEQYF. The CDR3 region has the DNA TGCAGTGTCTCCCCAGAGGTGGGTGGCAGCTACGAGCAGTACTTC. This chain links TRBV20-1 with TRBJ2-7; D gene ambiguous. CDR1 is DFQATT and CDR2 is SNEGSKA in the germline V gene (reference sequence). Trimming took 7 bases from V and 3 from J, leaving 22 bases between them. The CDR3 runs 15 residues.

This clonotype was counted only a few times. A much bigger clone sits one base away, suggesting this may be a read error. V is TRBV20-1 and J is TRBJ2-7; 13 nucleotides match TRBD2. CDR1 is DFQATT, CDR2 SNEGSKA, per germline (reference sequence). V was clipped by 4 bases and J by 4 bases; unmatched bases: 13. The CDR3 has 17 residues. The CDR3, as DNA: TGCAGTGCTACCGGGACTAGCGGGGCCAACCCCTGGTACGAGCAGTACTTC. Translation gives CSATGTSGANPWYEQYF.

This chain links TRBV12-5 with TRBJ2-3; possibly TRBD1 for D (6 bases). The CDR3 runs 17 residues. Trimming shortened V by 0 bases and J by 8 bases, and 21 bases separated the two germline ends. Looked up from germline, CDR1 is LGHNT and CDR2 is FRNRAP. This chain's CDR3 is CASGLVGNRDGSTTQYF. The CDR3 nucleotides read TGTGCTAGTGGTTTGGTGGGGAACAGGGACGGCTCGACTACGCAGTATTTT. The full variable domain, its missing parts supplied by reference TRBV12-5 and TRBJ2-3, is DARVTQTPRHKVTEMGQEVTMRCQPILGHNTVFWYRQTMMQGLELLAYFRNRAPLDDSGMPKDRFSAEMPDATLATLKIQPSEPRDSAVYFCASGLVGNRDGSTTQYFGPGTRLTVL.

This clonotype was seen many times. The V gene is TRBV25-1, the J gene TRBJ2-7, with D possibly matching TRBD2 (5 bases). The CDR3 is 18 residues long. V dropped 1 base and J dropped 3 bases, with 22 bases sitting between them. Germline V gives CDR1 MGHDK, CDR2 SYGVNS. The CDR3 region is CASSELPIKKDGNYEQYF. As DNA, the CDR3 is TGTGCCAGCAGTGAATTACCAATAAAGAAGGACGGGAACTACGAGCAGTACTTC.

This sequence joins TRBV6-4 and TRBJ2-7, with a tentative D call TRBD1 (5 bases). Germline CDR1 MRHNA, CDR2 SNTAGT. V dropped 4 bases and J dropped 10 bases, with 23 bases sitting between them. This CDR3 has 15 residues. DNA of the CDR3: TGTGCCAGCAGTGTTTCCACATCTGGACAAGAGGCCCAGTACTTC. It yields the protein CASSVSTSGQEAQYF.

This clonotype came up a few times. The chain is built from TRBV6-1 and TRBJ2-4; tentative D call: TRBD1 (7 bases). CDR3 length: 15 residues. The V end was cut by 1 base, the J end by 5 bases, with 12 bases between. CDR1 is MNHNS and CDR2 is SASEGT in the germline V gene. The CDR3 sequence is CASSEGQGGQNIQYF. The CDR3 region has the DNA TGTGCCAGCAGTGAAGGACAGGGAGGACAAAACATTCAGTACTTC.

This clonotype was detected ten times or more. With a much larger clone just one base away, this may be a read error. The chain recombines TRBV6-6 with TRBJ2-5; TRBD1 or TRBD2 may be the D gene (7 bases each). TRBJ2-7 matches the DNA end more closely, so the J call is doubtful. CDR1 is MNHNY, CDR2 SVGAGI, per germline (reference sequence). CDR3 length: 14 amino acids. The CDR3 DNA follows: TGTGCCAGCAGTGCTCGACAGGGAGGGAGCGAGCAGTACTTC. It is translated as CASSARQGGSEQYF.

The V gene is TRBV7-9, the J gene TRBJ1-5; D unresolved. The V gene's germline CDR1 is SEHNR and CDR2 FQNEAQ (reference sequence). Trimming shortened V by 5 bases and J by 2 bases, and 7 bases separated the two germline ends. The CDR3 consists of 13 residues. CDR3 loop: CASSKNGNQPQHF. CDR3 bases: TGTGCCAGCAGCAAAAATGGCAATCAGCCCCAGCATTTT.

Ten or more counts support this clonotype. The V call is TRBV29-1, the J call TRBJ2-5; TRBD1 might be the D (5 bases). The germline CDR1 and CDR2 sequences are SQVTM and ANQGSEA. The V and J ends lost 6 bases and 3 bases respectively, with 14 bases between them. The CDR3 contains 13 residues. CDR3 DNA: TGCAGCGTCAATAGGGGCGGCGAAGAGACCCAGTACTTC. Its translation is CSVNRGGEETQYF.

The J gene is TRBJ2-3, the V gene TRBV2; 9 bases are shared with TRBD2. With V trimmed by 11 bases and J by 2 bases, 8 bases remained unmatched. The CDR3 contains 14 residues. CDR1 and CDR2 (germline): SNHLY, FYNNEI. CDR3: CAGALAGVTDTQYF. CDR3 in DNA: TGTGCCGGAGCCTTAGCGGGAGTCACAGATACGCAGTATTTT.